The 23 T cell receptor beta chains below come from one sample, sequenced in a study of shared clonotypes between healthy human individuals. Profiling relied on immunoSEQ multiplex PCR, and the TCRdb table lists in-frame clones only, not all of them. Of over 300,000 clones listed, around 87% are singletons. The sequenced sample consisted of memory CD8+ T cells sorted from blood. The subset here: CD45RO+ cells pooled with CCR7-negative TemRA cells. The receptors come from a man between 18 and 29 years old in good health.

V usage is TRBV5-1 and J usage is TRBJ2-3; D remains unclear. The CDR3 spans 13 residues. CDR1 is SGHRS and CDR2 is YFSETQ in the germline V gene. V lost 4 bases to trimming and J lost 1 base, with 7 bases between them. The CDR3 nucleotides are TGCGCCAGCAGCCCATATGGCACAGATACGCAGTATTTT. Protein: CASSPYGTDTQYF.

This chain links TRBV7-2 with TRBJ2-4; the match to TRBD2 covers 9 bases. The germline V gene has CDR1 SGHTA and CDR2 FQGNSA. The J segment lost 0 bases and the V segment lost 4 bases, leaving 13 bases of the junction unmatched. The CDR3 contains 19 residues. CDR3 protein: CASSSIPYSGSLAKNIQYF. The CDR3 DNA is TGTGCCAGCAGCTCGATACCCTATAGCGGGAGCCTAGCCAAAAACATTCAGTACTTC.

The chain is built from TRBV27 and TRBJ1-6; D is possibly TRBD1 (5 bases). V lost 5 bases and J 10 bases, leaving 21 bases between the germline ends. Germline loops: CDR1 MNHEY, CDR2 SMNVEV (reference sequence). The CDR3 is made up of 16 amino acids. The CDR3 protein is CASSPPRAGKWSPLHF. The CDR3 nucleotides read TGTGCCAGCAGTCCACCCCGGGCAGGGAAGTGGTCACCCCTCCACTTT.

In this sample, this clone turned up once. The J gene is TRBJ1-1, the V gene TRBV5-4; 7 bases match TRBD1. J was trimmed by 1 base and V by 2 bases; bases with no gene match: 2. The CDR3 is made up of 14 amino acids. Looked up from germline, CDR1 is SGHNT and CDR2 is YYREEE (reference sequence). This CDR3 reads CASSFGDRNTEAFF. In DNA form, the CDR3 reads TGTGCCAGCAGCTTCGGGGACAGGAACACTGAAGCTTTCTTT.

The chain carries TRBV9 and TRBJ2-5; 9 bases line up with TRBD1. V shed 3 bases and J 3 bases; nucleotides not matched to a gene: 6. The germline CDR1 and CDR2 sequences are SGDLS and YYNGEE. This CDR3 is built from 15 residues. The CDR3 spells CASSAGTGWEETQYF. The CDR3 coding sequence is TGTGCCAGCAGCGCGGGGACAGGGTGGGAAGAGACCCAGTACTTC. Supplemented by reference TRBV9 and TRBJ2-5, the full variable domain reads DSGVTQTPKHLITATGQRVTLRCSPRSGDLSVYWYQQSLDQGLQFLIQYYNGEERAKGNILERFSAQQFPDLHSELNLSSLELGDSALYFCASSAGTGWEETQYFGPGTRLLVL.

This clone was observed a single time. V is TRBV7-9 and J is TRBJ2-7; 10 bases fit TRBD2. The ends lost 6 bases at V and 0 bases at J; junction bases unmatched: 14. CDR1 and CDR2 (germline): SEHNR, FQNEAQ (reference sequence). The CDR3 sequence is 18 residues long. The CDR3 here is CASRGDRELAGASYEQYF. The CDR3 nucleotides read TGTGCCAGCAGGGGCGACAGGGAGCTAGCGGGGGCCTCCTACGAGCAGTACTTC. The full variable domain, with the rest looked up from reference TRBV7-9 and TRBJ2-7, is DTGVSQNPRHKITKRGQNVTFRCDPISEHNRLYWYRQTLGQGPEFLTYFQNEAQLEKSRLLSDRFSAERPKGSFSTLEIQRTEQGDSAMYLCASRGDRELAGASYEQYFGPGTRLTVT.

Of note for this clone: Other DNA sequences of this sample code for an identical CDR3. The rearrangement links TRBV27 to TRBJ1-5, with 9 positions matching TRBD1. The junction had 0 bases not matched to a gene; V was cut back by 2 bases and J by 1 base. Germline V gene sequence: CDR1 MNHEY, CDR2 SMNVEV (reference sequence). This CDR3 spans 15 amino acids. CDR3 amino acids: CASSLGTGSNQPQHF. CDR3 coding DNA: TGTGCCAGCAGTTTAGGGACAGGGAGCAATCAGCCCCAGCATTTT.

This clone was counted at least ten times. The V and J genes are TRBV6-1 and TRBJ2-1; 9 bases are shared with TRBD2. Germline values: CDR1 MNHNS, CDR2 SASEGT. This CDR3 region has 15 residues. V trimming: 1 base; J trimming: 3 bases; junction bases outside the gene matches: 1. As DNA, the CDR3 is TGTGCCAGCAGTGAAGGACTAGCGGTCTACAATGAGCAGTTCTTC. Residues: CASSEGLAVYNEQFF.

The rearrangement uses TRBV7-9 and TRBJ2-5; 9 bases line up with TRBD1. CDR3 length: 15 amino acids. Losses at the gene ends were 5 bases for V and 5 bases for J; bases not matched to a gene: 9. Germline CDR1 and CDR2: SEHNR and FQNEAQ (reference sequence). CDR3 loop: CASSPQTGGLETQYF. DNA of the CDR3: TGTGCCAGCAGCCCCCAAACAGGGGGCTTGGAGACCCAGTACTTC.

This chain uses TRBV5-6 with TRBJ2-2; D unclear. CDR1 SGHDT and CDR2 YYEEEE come from the germline V gene. The length of the CDR3 is 14 residues. V was clipped by 2 bases and J by 1 base, with 6 bases between them. The DNA of the CDR3 is TGTGCCAGCAGCTTCGACCAGAACACCGGGGAGCTGTTTTTT. Amino acid sequence: CASSFDQNTGELFF.

J is TRBJ2-3 and V is TRBV13; D unclear. Trimming took off 3 bases at V and 5 bases at J, with 15 bases between the two ends. This CDR3 is 15 amino acids long. Germline-derived CDR1 and CDR2 are PRHDT and FYEKMQ (reference sequence). CDR3 sequence (DNA): TGTGCCAGCAGCTTCCCAGAGTCTGGCAGAGATACGCAGTATTTT. Its translation: CASSFPESGRDTQYF.

The chain employs TRBV5-4 and TRBJ2-7; tentatively, D is TRBD2 (6 bases). This CDR3 contains 13 residues. The V gene's germline CDR1 is SGHNT and CDR2 YYREEE (reference sequence). Trimming shortened V by 1 base and J by 11 bases, and 16 bases separated the two germline ends. The CDR3 bases are TGTGCCAGCAGCTTGTGGCGGGGCGAAGTCGAGTACTTC. This codes for CASSLWRGEVEYF.

Details on this clone: The sample contains more than one DNA sequence encoding this CDR3. The chain joins TRBV7-2 to TRBJ2-3; 7 nucleotides agree with TRBD2. Germline-derived CDR1 and CDR2 are SGHTA and FQGNSA. This CDR3 is built from 16 residues. The J segment lost 3 bases and the V segment lost 1 base, leaving 7 bases of the junction unmatched. CDR3 DNA sequence: TGTGCCAGCAGCTTAGGAACTAGCGTTGGAACAGATACGCAGTATTTT. It encodes CASSLGTSVGTDTQYF.

The chain is built from TRBV7-8 and TRBJ1-1; no definite D call. This CDR3 comprises 12 residues. V was pared by 5 bases and J by 4 bases, with 8 bases between. The germline V gene encodes CDR1 SGHVS and CDR2 FQNEAQ. CDR3 loop: CASSSGGTEAFF. The CDR3 DNA reads TGTGCCAGCAGCAGCGGTGGCACTGAAGCTTTCTTT.

About this clone itself: This CDR3 is also generated by other DNA sequences in the sample. The chain recombines TRBV27 with TRBJ2-7, with D uncertain. This CDR3 region has 13 residues. Germline V gene data show CDR1 as MNHEY and CDR2 as SMNVEV (reference sequence). V was trimmed by 0 bases and J by 3 bases, leaving 6 bases between them. The CDR3 is CASSLSGGYEQYF. CDR3 in DNA: TGTGCCAGCAGTTTATCGGGCGGCTACGAGCAGTACTTC.

This chain joins TRBV5-6 and TRBJ2-3, with 8 positions matching TRBD2. After removal of 4 bases from V and 0 bases from J, the junction contained 13 bases not matched to a gene. There are 18 residues in the CDR3. Germline CDR1 and CDR2: SGHDT and YYEEEE. CDR3 protein: CASSLEAGGASSTDTQYF. CDR3 bases: TGTGCCAGCAGCCTGGAGGCGGGGGGAGCCTCTAGCACAGATACGCAGTATTTT.

This chain connects TRBV13 to TRBJ2-7; D not resolved. Per the germline V gene, CDR1 is PRHDT and CDR2 is FYEKMQ (reference sequence). V gave up 2 bases and J gave up 3 bases, with 14 bases separating them. The CDR3 is 15 amino acids. The CDR3 coding sequence is TGTGCCAGCAGCTTATTCACCTCTTGGGGCTACGAGCAGTACTTC. It is translated as CASSLFTSWGYEQYF.

This rearrangement joins TRBV4-3 to TRBJ2-3; 10 nucleotides match TRBD1. CDR1 is LGHNA and CDR2 is YSLEER in the germline V gene. Trimming took 4 bases from V and 2 from J; bases not matched to a gene: 6. CDR3 size: 16 residues. Written as DNA, the CDR3 is TGCGCCAGCAGCCGAGGGACAGGGGATACCACAGATACGCAGTATTTT. This sequence encodes CASSRGTGDTTDTQYF.

The chain has TRBV30 and TRBJ1-1; D unresolved. The germline V and J ends were trimmed by 0 bases and 1 base, with 6 bases remaining between them. Germline V gene sequence: CDR1 GTSNPN, CDR2 SVGIG (reference sequence). The CDR3 totals 13 residues. CDR3 in amino acids: CAWSVLKNTEAFF. The CDR3 DNA sequence: TGTGCCTGGAGTGTATTGAAGAACACTGAAGCTTTCTTT.

The chain links TRBV7-9 to TRBJ1-5, with D uncertain. CDR1 is SEHNR and CDR2 is FQNEAQ in the germline V gene (reference sequence). Trimming removed 5 bases at V and 3 bases at J, with 5 bases between. The length of the CDR3 is 12 residues. This chain's CDR3 is CASSQANQPQHF. The CDR3 bases are TGTGCCAGCAGCCAAGCCAATCAGCCCCAGCATTTT.

J is TRBJ2-1 and V is TRBV6-5; D possibly corresponds to TRBD1 (5 bases). The germline CDR1 and CDR2 sequences are MNHEY and SVGAGI. This CDR3 is built from 14 residues. Trimming took off 2 bases at V and 4 bases at J, with 9 bases between the two ends. The CDR3 bases are TGTGCCAGCAGTTACGACAGCGTGTACAATGAGCAGTTCTTC. Translating it yields CASSYDSVYNEQFF.

The chain uses TRBV7-9 and TRBJ2-1; D might be TRBD1 or TRBD2, each matching 6 bases. In germline, CDR1 is SEHNR, CDR2 FQNEAQ (reference sequence). V lost 4 bases, J lost 1 base, and 14 bases lay in between. CDR3 size: 16 residues. The CDR3 protein is CASSSSPGASYNEQFF. The DNA for the CDR3 is TGTGCCAGCAGCTCAAGTCCGGGGGCATCCTACAATGAGCAGTTCTTC. Variable domain in full (rest from reference TRBV7-9 and TRBJ2-1): DTGVSQNPRHKITKRGQNVTFRCDPISEHNRLYWYRQTLGQGPEFLTYFQNEAQLEKSRLLSDRFSAERPKGSFSTLEIQRTEQGDSAMYLCASSSSPGASYNEQFFGPGTRLTVL.

This sequence joins TRBV5-1 and TRBJ2-7, with TRBD1 identical over 7 bases. The CDR3 is made up of 14 amino acids. Germline CDR1 and CDR2: SGHRS and YFSETQ. V shed 0 bases and J 0 bases; nucleotides not matched to a gene: 0. The CDR3 bases are TGCGCCAGCAGCTTGGGACAGGGCTCCTACGAGCAGTACTTC. It translates to CASSLGQGSYEQYF.